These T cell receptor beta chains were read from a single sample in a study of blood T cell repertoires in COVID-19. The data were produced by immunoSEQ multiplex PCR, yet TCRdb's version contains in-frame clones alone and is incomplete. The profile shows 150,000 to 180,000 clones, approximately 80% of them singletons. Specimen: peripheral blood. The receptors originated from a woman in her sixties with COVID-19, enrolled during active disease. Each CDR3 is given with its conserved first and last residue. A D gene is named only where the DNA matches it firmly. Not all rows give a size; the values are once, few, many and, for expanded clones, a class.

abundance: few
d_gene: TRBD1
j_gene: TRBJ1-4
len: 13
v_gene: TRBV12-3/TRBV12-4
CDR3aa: CASSSGTDEKLFF
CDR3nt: TGTGCCAGCAGTTCTGGGACAGATGAAAAACTGTTTTTT

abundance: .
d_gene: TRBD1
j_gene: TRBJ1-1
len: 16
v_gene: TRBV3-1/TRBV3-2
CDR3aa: CASSQNLGTGASEAFF
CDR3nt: TGTGCCAGCAGCCAAAACTTGGGGACAGGGGCTAGTGAAGCTTTCTTT

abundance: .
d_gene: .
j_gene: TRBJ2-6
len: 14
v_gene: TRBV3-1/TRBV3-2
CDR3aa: CASSSGSGANVLTF
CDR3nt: TGTGCCAGCAGCTCGGGCTCTGGGGCCAACGTCCTGACTTTC

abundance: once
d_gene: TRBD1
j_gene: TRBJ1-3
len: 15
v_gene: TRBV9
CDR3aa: CASSPPGQGGNTIYF
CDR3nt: TGTGCCAGCAGCCCGCCGGGACAGGGAGGAAACACCATATATTTT

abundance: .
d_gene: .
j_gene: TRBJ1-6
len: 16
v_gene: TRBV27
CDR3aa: CASSFGRGPYNSPLHF
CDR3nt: TGTGCCAGCAGTTTCGGCAGGGGACCATATAATTCACCCCTCCACTTT

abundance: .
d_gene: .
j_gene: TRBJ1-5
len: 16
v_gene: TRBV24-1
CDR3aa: CATSERGQRLNQPQHF
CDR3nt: TGTGCCACCAGTGAACGCGGACAGAGGTTGAATCAGCCCCAGCATTTT

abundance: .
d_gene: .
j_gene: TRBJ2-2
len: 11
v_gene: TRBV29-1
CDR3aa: CSVSLTGELFF
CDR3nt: TGCAGCGTCAGTTTGACCGGGGAGCTGTTTTTT

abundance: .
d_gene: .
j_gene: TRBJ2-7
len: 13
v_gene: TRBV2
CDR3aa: CASINGQGYEQYF
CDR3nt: TGTGCCAGCATTAATGGGCAGGGCTACGAGCAGTACTTC

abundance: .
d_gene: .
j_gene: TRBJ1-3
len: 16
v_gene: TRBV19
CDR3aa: CASSMGGSLSGNTIYF
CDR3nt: TGTGCCAGTAGTATGGGGGGATCCCTTTCTGGAAACACCATATATTTT

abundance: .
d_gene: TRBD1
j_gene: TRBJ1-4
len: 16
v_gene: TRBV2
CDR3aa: CASSAQGAGTNEKLFF
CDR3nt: TGTGCCAGCAGTGCACAGGGGGCGGGAACTAATGAAAAACTGTTTTTT

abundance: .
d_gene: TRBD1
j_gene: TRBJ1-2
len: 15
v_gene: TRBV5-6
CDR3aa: CASRGDRGDWKGYTF
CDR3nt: TGTGCCAGCAGGGGTGACAGGGGGGATTGGAAGGGCTACACCTTC

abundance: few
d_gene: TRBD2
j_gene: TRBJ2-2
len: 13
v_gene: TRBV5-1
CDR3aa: CATNRDYTGELFF
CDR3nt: TGCGCCACCAACCGGGACTATACCGGGGAGCTGTTTTTT

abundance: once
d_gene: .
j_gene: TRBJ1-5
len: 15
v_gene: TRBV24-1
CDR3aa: CATSAPGRGDQPQHF
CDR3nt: TGTGCCACCAGTGCCCCGGGGAGGGGAGACCAGCCCCAGCATTTT

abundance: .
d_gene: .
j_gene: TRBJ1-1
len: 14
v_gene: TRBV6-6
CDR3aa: CASSHMTVNTEAFF
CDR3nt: TGTGCCAGCAGTCATATGACTGTGAACACTGAAGCTTTCTTT

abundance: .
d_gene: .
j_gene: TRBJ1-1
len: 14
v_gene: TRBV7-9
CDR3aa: CASSPKGVRAEAFF
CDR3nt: TGTGCCAGCAGCCCGAAGGGGGTACGGGCTGAAGCTTTCTTT

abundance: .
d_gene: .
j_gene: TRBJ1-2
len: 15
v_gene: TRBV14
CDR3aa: CASSHRDKNNYGYTF
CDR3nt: TGTGCCAGCAGCCACCGGGACAAGAATAACTATGGCTACACCTTC

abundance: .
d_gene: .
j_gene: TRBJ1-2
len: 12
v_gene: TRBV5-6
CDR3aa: CASSLDGYGYTF
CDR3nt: TGTGCCAGCAGCTTGGACGGCTATGGCTACACCTTC

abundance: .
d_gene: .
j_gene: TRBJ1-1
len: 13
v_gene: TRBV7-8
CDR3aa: CAIISEMNTEAFF
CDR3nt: TGTGCCATCATATCAGAAATGAACACTGAAGCTTTCTTT

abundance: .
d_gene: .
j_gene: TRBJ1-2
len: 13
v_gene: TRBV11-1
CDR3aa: CASSFGVGRGYTF
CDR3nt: TGTGCCAGCAGCTTCGGGGTCGGACGGGGCTACACCTTC

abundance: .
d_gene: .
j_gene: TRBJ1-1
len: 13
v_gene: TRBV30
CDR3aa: CAWNPGRNTEAFF
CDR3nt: TGTGCCTGGAATCCGGGTCGGAACACTGAAGCTTTCTTT

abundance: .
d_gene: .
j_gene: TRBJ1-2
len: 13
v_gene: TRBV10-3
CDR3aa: CAIRGGQLGGYTF
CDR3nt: TGTGCCATCAGAGGGGGACAACTAGGTGGCTACACCTTC

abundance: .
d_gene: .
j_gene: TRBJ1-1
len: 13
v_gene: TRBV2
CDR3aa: CASSILSNTEAFF
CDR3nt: TGTGCCAGCAGTATCCTCTCGAACACTGAAGCTTTCTTT

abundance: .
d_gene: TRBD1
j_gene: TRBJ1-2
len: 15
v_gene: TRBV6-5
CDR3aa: CASSYYGTGGYGYTF
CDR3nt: TGTGCCAGCAGTTATTATGGGACAGGGGGTTATGGCTACACCTTC

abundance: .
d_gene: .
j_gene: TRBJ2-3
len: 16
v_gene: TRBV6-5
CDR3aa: CASSYGTGLSTDTQYF
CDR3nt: TGTGCCAGCAGTTACGGAACAGGGCTTAGCACAGATACGCAGTATTTT

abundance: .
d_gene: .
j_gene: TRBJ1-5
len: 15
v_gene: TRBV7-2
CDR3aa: CASSHQRGYNQPQHF
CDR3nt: TGTGCCAGCAGCCACCAACGGGGATACAATCAGCCCCAGCATTTT